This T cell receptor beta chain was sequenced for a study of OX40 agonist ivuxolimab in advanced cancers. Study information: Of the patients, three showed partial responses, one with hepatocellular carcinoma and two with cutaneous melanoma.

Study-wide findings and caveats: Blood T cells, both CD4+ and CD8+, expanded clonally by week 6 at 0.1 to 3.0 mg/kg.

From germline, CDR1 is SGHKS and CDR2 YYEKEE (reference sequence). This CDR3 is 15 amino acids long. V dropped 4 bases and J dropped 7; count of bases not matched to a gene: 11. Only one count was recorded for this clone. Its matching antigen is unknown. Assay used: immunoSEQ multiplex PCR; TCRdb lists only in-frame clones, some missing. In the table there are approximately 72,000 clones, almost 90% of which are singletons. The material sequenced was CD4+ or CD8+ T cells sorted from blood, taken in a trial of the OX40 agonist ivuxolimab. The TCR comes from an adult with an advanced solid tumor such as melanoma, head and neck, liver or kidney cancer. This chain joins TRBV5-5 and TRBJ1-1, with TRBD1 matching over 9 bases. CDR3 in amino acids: CASSAPGTGLIEAFF. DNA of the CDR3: TGTGCCAGCAGCGCCCCCGGGACAGGGTTAATTGAAGCTTTCTTT.